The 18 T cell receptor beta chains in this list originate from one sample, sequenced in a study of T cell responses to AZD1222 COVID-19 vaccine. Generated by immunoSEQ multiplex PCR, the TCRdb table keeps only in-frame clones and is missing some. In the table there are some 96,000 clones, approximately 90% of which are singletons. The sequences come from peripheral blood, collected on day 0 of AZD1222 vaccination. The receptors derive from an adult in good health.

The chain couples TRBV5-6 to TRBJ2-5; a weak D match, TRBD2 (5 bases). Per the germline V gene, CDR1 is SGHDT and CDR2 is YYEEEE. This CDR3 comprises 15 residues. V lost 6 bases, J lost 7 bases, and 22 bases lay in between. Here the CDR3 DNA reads TGTGCCAGCAACCGAGGGCTCCCAGGAAGGATGACCCAGTACTTC. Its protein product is CASNRGLPGRMTQYF.

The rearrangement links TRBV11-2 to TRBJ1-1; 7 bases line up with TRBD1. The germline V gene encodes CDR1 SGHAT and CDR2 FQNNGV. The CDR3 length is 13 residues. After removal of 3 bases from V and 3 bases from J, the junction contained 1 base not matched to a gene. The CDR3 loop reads CASSFDRDTEAFF. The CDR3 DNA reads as TGTGCCAGCAGCTTCGACAGGGACACTGAAGCTTTCTTT.

The CDR3 loop reads CASGTSDGNQPQHF. The CDR3 DNA sequence: TGTGCCAGCGGGACCTCTGATGGCAATCAGCCCCAGCATTTT. The chain carries TRBV27 and TRBJ1-5, with D maybe TRBD1 (5 bases). The CDR3 is 14 amino acids. Trimming removed 8 bases at V and 2 bases at J, with 13 bases between. CDR1 is MNHEY, CDR2 SMNVEV, per germline (reference sequence).

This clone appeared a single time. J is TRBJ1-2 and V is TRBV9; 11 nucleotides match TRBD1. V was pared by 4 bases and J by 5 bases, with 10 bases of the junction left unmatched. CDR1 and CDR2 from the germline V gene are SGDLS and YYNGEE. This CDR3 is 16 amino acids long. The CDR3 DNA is TGTGCCAGCAGCCCTAGCCCTGGACAGGGGGCATATGGCTACACCTTC. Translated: CASSPSPGQGAYGYTF.

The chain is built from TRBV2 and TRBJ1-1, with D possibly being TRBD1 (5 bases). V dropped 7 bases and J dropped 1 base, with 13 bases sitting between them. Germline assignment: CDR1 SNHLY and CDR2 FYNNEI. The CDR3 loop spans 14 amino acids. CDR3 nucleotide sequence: TGTGCCAGCAACCGGGACGCGAAGAACACTGAAGCTTTCTTT. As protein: CASNRDAKNTEAFF.

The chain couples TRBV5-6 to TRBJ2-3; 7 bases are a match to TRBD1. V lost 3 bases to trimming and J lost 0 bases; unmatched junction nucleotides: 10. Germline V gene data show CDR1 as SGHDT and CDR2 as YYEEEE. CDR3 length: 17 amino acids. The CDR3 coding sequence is TGTGCCAGCAGCTCGGCCGGGACAGCATTTAGCACAGATACGCAGTATTTT. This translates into CASSSAGTAFSTDTQYF.

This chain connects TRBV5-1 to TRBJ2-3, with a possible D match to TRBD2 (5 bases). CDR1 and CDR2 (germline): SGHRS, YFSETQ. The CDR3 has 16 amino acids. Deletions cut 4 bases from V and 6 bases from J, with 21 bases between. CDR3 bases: TGCGCCAGCAGCCCGGGGAGAAGGACCGACGGGGATACGCAGTATTTT. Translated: CASSPGRRTDGDTQYF.

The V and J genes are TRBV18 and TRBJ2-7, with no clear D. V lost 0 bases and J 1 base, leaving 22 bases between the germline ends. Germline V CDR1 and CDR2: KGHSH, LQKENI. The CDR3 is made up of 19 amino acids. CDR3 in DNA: TGTGCCAGCTCACCACCACTTCTTGATCCCCGGAATCTTTCCTACGAGCAGTACTTC. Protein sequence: CASSPPLLDPRNLSYEQYF.

The CDR3 DNA reads as TGTGCCAGCAGTTCTTCCCAGGGGGCATCTGGAAACACCATATATTTT. Its protein product is CASSSSQGASGNTIYF. The chain has TRBV7-9 and TRBJ1-3, with 8 bases identical to TRBD1. There are 16 residues in the CDR3. The V and J ends lost 6 bases and 1 base, in that order; junction bases with no gene match: 8. CDR1 is SEHNR and CDR2 is FQNEAQ in the germline V gene (reference sequence).

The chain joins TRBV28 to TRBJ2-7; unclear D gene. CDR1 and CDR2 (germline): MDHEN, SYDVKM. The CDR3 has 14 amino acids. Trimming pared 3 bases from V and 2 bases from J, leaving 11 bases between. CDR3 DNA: TGTGCCAGCAGTTTCCTCGCCCAAACCTACGAGCAGTACTTC. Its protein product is CASSFLAQTYEQYF.

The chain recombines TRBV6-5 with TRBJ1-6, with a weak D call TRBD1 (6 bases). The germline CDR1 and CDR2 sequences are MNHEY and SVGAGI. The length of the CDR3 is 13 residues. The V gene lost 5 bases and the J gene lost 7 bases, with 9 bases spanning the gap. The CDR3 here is CASSRDTNSPLHF. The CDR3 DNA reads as TGTGCCAGCAGTAGGGACACCAATTCACCCCTCCACTTT.

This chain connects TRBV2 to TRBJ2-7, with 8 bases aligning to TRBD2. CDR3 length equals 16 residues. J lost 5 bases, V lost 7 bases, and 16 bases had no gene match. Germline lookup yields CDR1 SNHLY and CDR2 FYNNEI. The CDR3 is CASTQPRGGRSHEQYF. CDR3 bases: TGTGCCAGCACCCAGCCCCGTGGCGGGAGGTCCCACGAGCAGTACTTC.

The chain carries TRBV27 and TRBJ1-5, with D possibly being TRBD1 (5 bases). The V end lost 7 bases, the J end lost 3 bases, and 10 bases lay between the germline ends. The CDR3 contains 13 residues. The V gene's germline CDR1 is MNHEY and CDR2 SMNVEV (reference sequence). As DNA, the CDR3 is TGTGCCAGCAAGAAGGGGTTCAATCAGCCCCAGCATTTT. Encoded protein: CASKKGFNQPQHF.

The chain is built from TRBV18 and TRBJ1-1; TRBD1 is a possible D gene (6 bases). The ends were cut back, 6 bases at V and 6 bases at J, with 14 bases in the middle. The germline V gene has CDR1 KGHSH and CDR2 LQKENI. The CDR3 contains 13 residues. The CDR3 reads CASSQTGAPEAFF. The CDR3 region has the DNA TGTGCCAGCTCCCAGACAGGTGCGCCTGAAGCTTTCTTT.

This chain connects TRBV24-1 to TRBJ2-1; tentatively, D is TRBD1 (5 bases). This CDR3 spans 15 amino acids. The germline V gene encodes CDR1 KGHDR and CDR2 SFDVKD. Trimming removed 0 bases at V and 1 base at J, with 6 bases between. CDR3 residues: CATSDLQGSYNEQFF. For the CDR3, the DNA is TGTGCCACCAGTGATTTGCAGGGATCCTACAATGAGCAGTTCTTC.

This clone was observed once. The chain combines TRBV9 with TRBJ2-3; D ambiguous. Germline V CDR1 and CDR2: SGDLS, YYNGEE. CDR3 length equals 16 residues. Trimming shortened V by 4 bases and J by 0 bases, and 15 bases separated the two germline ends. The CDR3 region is CASSLQAALSTDTQYF. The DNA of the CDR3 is TGTGCCAGCAGCCTTCAGGCGGCCCTAAGCACAGATACGCAGTATTTT.

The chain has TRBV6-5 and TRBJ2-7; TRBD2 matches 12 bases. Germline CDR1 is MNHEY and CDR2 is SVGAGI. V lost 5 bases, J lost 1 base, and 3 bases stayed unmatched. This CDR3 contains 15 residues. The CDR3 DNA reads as TGTGCCAGCAGTCGGACTAGCGGGGTTTCCTACGAGCAGTACTTC. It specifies CASSRTSGVSYEQYF.

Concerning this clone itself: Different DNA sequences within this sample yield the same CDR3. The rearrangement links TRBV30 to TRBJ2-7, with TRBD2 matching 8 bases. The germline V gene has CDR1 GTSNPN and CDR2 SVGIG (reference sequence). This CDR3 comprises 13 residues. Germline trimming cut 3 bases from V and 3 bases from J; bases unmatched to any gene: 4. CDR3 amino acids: CAWRKAGVYEQYF. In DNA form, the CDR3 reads TGTGCCTGGAGGAAAGCGGGAGTCTACGAGCAGTACTTC.